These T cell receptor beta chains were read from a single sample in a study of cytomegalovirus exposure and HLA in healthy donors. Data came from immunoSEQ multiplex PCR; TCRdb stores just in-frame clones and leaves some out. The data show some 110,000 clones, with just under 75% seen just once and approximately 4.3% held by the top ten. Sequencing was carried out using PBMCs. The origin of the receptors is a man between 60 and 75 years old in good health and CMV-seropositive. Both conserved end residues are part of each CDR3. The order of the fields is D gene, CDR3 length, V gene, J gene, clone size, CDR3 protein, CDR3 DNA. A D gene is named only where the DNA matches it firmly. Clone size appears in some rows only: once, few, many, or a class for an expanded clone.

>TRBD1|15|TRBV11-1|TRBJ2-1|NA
CASSHGQGRSIEQFF
TGTGCCAGCAGCCACGGACAGGGGCGATCGATTGAGCAGTTCTTC
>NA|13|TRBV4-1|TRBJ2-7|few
CASSRGGGYEQYF
TGCGCCAGCAGCAGGGGAGGGGGCTACGAGCAGTACTTC
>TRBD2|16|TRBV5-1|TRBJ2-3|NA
CASSSGGGGDSDTQYF
TGCGCCAGCAGCTCGGGGGGTGGTGGGGATTCAGATACGCAGTATTTT
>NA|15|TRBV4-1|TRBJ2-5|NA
CASSQVGTSWETQYF
TGCGCCAGCAGCCAGGTGGGCACGTCGTGGGAGACCCAGTACTTC
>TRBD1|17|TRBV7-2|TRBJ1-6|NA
CASSLTGRGRLNSPLHF
TGTGCCAGCAGCTTAACCGGGAGGGGGCGCCTCAATTCACCCCTCCACTTT
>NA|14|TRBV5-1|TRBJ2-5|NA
CASRPQGLQETQYF
TGCGCCAGCAGACCCCAGGGGCTGCAGGAGACCCAGTACTTC
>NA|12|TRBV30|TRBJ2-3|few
CAWRPGGDTQYF
TGTGCCTGGAGACCCGGAGGGGATACGCAGTATTTT
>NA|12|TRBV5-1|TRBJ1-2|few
CASSADRDGYTF
TGCGCCAGCAGCGCGGACAGAGATGGCTACACCTTC
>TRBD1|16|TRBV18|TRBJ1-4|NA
CASSPPTGTGGGKLFF
TGTGCCAGCTCACCACCGACCGGGACAGGGGGCGGAAAACTGTTTTTT
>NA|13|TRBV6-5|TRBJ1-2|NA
CASSSPGHGGYTF
TGTGCCAGCAGTTCCCCGGGACACGGGGGCTACACCTTC
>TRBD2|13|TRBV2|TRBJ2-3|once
CASLAASTDTQYF
TGTGCCAGCCTAGCGGCCAGCACAGATACGCAGTATTTT
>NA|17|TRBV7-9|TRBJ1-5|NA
CASSLGGGRVISQPQHF
TGTGCCAGCAGCTTAGGGGGGGGGAGGGTTATTAGCCAGCCCCAGCATTTT
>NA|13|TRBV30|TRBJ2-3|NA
CAWNSLNTDTQYF
TGTGCCTGGAATTCCCTAAACACAGATACGCAGTATTTT
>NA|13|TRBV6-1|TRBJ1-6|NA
CASRSQENSPLHF
TGTGCCAGCAGGTCTCAGGAAAATTCACCCCTCCACTTT
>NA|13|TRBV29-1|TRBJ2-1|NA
CSAGGYGNDEQFF
TGCAGCGCCGGGGGATATGGGAACGATGAGCAGTTCTTC
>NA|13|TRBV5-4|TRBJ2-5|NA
CASSRTVLETQYF
TGTGCCAGCAGCCGGACAGTTCTGGAGACCCAGTACTTC
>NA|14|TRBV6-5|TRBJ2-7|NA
CASRRGSSVYEQYF
TGTGCCAGCAGAAGGGGAAGCTCTGTCTACGAGCAGTACTTC
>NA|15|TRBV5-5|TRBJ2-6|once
CASSLAGIGANVLTF
TGTGCCAGCAGCTTGGCGGGGATTGGGGCCAACGTCCTGACTTTC
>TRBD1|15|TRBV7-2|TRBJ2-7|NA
CASSGRETGGYEQYF
TGTGCCAGCAGCGGACGGGAGACAGGGGGTTACGAGCAGTACTTC
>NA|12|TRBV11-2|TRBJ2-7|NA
CASSRNGGEQYF
TGTGCCAGCAGCCGGAATGGAGGTGAGCAGTACTTC
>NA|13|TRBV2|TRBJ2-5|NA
CASSEASQGAQYF
TGTGCCAGCAGTGAAGCCTCTCAAGGGGCCCAGTACTTC
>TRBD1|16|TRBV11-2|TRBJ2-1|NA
CASSLFRDRAYNEQFF
TGTGCCAGCAGTTTATTCCGGGACAGGGCCTACAATGAGCAGTTCTTC
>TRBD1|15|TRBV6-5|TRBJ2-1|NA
CASSYAPTGDNEQFF
TGTGCCAGCAGTTACGCCCCGACAGGGGACAATGAGCAGTTCTTC
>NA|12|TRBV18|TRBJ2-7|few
CASSPEGDEQYF
TGTGCCAGCTCGCCCGAGGGGGACGAGCAGTACTTC
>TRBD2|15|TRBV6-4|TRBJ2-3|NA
CASSPRTSGGDTQYF
TGTGCCAGCAGTCCCCGGACTAGCGGGGGGGATACGCAGTATTTT
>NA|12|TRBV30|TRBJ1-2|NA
CAWSGGSFGYTF
TGTGCCTGGAGCGGGGGGTCGTTTGGCTACACCTTC
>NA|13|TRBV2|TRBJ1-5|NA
CASTPVRNQPQHF
TGTGCCAGCACCCCTGTCAGAAATCAGCCCCAGCATTTT
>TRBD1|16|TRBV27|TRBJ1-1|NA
CASSSGQGRMNTEAFF
TGTGCCAGCAGTTCGGGACAGGGGAGAATGAACACTGAAGCTTTCTTT
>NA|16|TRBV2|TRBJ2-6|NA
CASSGAGTLGANVLTF
TGTGCCAGCAGTGGGGCAGGAACCCTCGGGGCCAACGTCCTGACTTTC
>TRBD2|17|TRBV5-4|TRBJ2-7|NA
CASSFGGGLRSSYEQYF
TGTGCCAGCAGCTTTGGGGGGGGACTGCGGAGCTCCTACGAGCAGTACTTC
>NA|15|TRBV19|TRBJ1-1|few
CASAAGHTKNTEAFF
TGTGCCAGTGCCGCGGGTCACACAAAGAACACTGAAGCTTTCTTT
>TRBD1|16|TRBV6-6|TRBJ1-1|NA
CASRVSTDRGLTEAFF
TGTGCCAGCCGGGTCTCGACTGACAGGGGGCTCACTGAAGCTTTCTTT
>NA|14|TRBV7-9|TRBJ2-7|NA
CASTGHLQAYEQYF
TGTGCCAGCACGGGACACCTCCAAGCCTACGAGCAGTACTTC
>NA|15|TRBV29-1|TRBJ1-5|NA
CSVALAGGNNQPQHF
TGCAGCGTTGCTTTAGCCGGGGGGAACAATCAGCCCCAGCATTTT
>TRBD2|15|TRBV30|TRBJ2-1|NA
CAWNVAGLAVDEQFF
TGTGCCTGGAACGTTGCGGGACTAGCAGTGGATGAGCAGTTCTTC
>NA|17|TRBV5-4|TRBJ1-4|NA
CASSPALNTAGNEKLFF
TGTGCCAGCAGCCCGGCGCTGAATACAGCGGGGAACGAAAAACTGTTTTTT
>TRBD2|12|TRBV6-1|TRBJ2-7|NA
CGNVAGAYEQYF
TGTGGAAATGTAGCGGGAGCCTACGAGCAGTACTTC
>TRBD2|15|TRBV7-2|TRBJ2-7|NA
CASSPGGGAPYEQYF
TGTGCCAGCAGCCCGGGAGGCGGGGCGCCCTACGAGCAGTACTTC
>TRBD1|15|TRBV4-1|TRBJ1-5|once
CASSQGAGGYQPQHF
TGCGCCAGCAGCCAGGGGGCAGGGGGCTATCAGCCCCAGCATTTT
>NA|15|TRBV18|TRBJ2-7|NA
CASSPGGPGLNEQYF
TGTGCCAGCTCACCCGGGGGGCCGGGGTTGAACGAGCAGTACTTC
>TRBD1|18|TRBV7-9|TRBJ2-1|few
CASAPPFRRTGGGNEQFF
TGTGCCAGCGCACCGCCCTTCCGACGGACAGGGGGTGGCAATGAGCAGTTCTTC
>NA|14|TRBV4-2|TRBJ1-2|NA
CASSLPRVTTGYTF
TGTGCCAGCAGCCTTCCTCGGGTGACGACCGGCTACACCTTC
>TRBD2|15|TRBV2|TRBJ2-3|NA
CASTWVSGAPDTQYF
TGTGCCAGCACCTGGGTTAGCGGGGCCCCAGATACGCAGTATTTT
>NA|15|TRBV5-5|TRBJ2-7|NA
CASSRLLQGLHEQYF
TGTGCCAGCAGCCGGCTGCTACAGGGTCTCCACGAGCAGTACTTC
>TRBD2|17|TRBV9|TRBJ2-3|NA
CASSSRTSGGFTDTQYF
TGTGCCAGCAGCTCCCGGACTAGCGGGGGATTCACAGATACGCAGTATTTT
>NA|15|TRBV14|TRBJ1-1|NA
CASSRRLSGNTEAFF
TGTGCCAGCAGCCGTCGTCTATCGGGGAACACTGAAGCTTTCTTT
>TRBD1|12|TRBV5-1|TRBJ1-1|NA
CASSFDRAKAFF
TGCGCCAGCAGCTTTGACAGGGCGAAAGCTTTCTTT
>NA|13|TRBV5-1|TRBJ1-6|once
CASSLAGLSPLHF
TGCGCCAGCAGCTTGGCCGGGTTATCACCCCTCCACTTT
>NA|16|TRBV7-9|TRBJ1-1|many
CASNKGVLMGATEAFF
TGTGCCAGCAACAAAGGGGTCTTGATGGGGGCCACTGAAGCTTTCTTT
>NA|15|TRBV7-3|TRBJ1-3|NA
CASSPRGGTGNTIYF
TGTGCCAGCAGCCCGAGGGGGGGTACGGGAAACACCATATATTTT
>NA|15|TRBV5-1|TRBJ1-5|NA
CASSFSGRQNQPQHF
TGCGCCAGCAGCTTCAGCGGACGGCAGAATCAGCCCCAGCATTTT